One sample yielded the 26 T cell receptor beta chains listed below, sequenced in a study of blood T cells in healthy people across ages. The use of a sample-barcoded 5' primer and a J-beta primer mix characterized a second PCR of about 7 to 12 cycles. A single record per CDR3 protein comes from TCRdb applying MiXCR to the 5' RACE reads. The top ten clones hold around 10% of a sample with hundreds of thousands of distinct CDR3 sequences, around 24% of them seen once. The same data also went into a second study, on T cells of mothers and their children.

Specimen: blood. The receptors stem from a boy between 10 and 17 years old in good health.

The chain has TRBV29-1 and TRBJ2-7; no firm D call. V shed 3 bases and J shed 2 bases, with 8 bases lying between them. Germline CDR1 reads SQVTM; CDR2 reads ANQGSEA. The CDR3 has 12 amino acids. The DNA of the CDR3 is TGCAGCGTTGAGGGCAGCCCCTACGAGCAGTACTTC. Its protein product is CSVEGSPYEQYF.

This clonotype came up a few times. The chain couples TRBV19 to TRBJ1-4, with D possibly TRBD1 on 6 matching bases. Germline-derived CDR1 and CDR2 are LNHDA and SQIVND (reference sequence). CDR3 length: 16 amino acids. The V end lost 3 bases, the J end lost 8 bases, and 19 bases lay between the germline ends. CDR3 sequence reads: CASSIAASEGGEKLFF. CDR3 nucleotide sequence: TGTGCCAGTAGTATTGCCGCATCCGAGGGGGGAGAAAAACTGTTTTTT. Full variable domain (outside the CDR3, taken from reference TRBV19 and TRBJ1-4): DGGITQSPKYLFRKEGQNVTLSCEQNLNHDAMYWYRQDPGQGLRLIYYSQIVNDFQKGDIAEGYSVSREKKESFPLTVTSAQKNPTAFYLCASSIAASEGGEKLFFGSGTQLSVL.

The table lists this clonotype with a few counts. This chain joins TRBV7-3 and TRBJ1-5; D not resolved. There are 10 residues in the CDR3. Germline values: CDR1 SGHTA, CDR2 FQGTGA. The germline V and J ends were trimmed by 3 bases and 15 bases, with 9 bases remaining between them. CDR3 sequence reads: CASSFADGHF. The CDR3 bases are TGTGCCAGCAGCTTTGCAGATGGGCATTTT.

This clonotype has just a few counts. The chain has TRBV29-1 and TRBJ2-7, with 11 bases that match TRBD1. Trimming at V came to 6 bases and at J to 2 bases, leaving 24 bases not matched to a gene. The CDR3 length is 20 residues. Germline-derived CDR1 and CDR2 are SQVTM and ANQGSEA. The CDR3 is CSVRAAAGTGGRNSPYEQYF. DNA of the CDR3: TGCAGCGTCAGGGCGGCGGCCGGGACAGGGGGAAGAAATTCACCCTACGAGCAGTACTTC.

The chain uses TRBV2 and TRBJ2-2; no reliable D call. V was clipped by 4 bases and J by 12 bases, with 15 bases between them. The CDR3 totals 13 residues. CDR1 and CDR2 from the germline V gene are SNHLY and FYNNEI. The CDR3 DNA reads as TGTGCCAGCAGTGGGATGGACCCCGAAAAGCTGTTTTTT. This gives the protein CASSGMDPEKLFF.

V gene TRBV5-8 combines with J gene TRBJ2-5; 11 nucleotides align to TRBD2. Germline lookup yields CDR1 SGHTS and CDR2 YDEGEE. Trimming cost V 4 bases and J 2 bases; bases outside gene matches: 13. This CDR3 region has 18 residues. DNA for the CDR3: TGTGCCAGCAGCCCTACGACCATGACTAGCGGGACGCAAGAGACCCAGTACTTC. It is translated as CASSPTTMTSGTQETQYF.

This clonotype was counted only a few times. The V and J genes are TRBV28 and TRBJ2-3; possible D gene TRBD2, 6 bases. The CDR3 runs to 13 residues. The ends were cut back, 5 bases at V and 4 bases at J, with 10 bases in the middle. Germline CDR1 is MDHEN and CDR2 is SYDVKM. The CDR3 DNA sequence: TGTGCCAGCAGTAGGAGGGGCCCAGATACGCAGTATTTT. The encoded protein is CASSRRGPDTQYF.

There are a few counts of this clonotype. The chain has TRBV5-1 and TRBJ2-5; D remains unclear. Trimming stripped 4 bases from V and 4 bases from J, with 17 bases between. Germline V CDR1 and CDR2: SGHRS, YFSETQ. The CDR3 extends over 15 amino acids. The CDR3 loop is CASSARAGAGETQYF. CDR3 coding DNA: TGCGCCAGCAGCGCCCGGGCCGGCGCTGGAGAGACCCAGTACTTC.

The V call is TRBV25-1, the J call TRBJ1-2, with 7 bases identical to TRBD1. V trimming: 3 bases; J trimming: 7 bases; junction bases outside the gene matches: 8. The CDR3 is made up of 14 amino acids. Germline V CDR1 and CDR2: MGHDK, SYGVNS. This chain's CDR3 is CASSDLRGRFGYTF. The CDR3 bases are TGTGCCAGCAGTGATCTGAGGGGGCGATTTGGCTACACCTTC.

This clonotype was recorded a few times. The chain uses TRBV4-3 and TRBJ2-2; no definite D call. Per the germline V gene, CDR1 is LGHNA and CDR2 is YSLEER. V was trimmed by 0 bases and J by 6 bases, leaving 5 bases between them. The CDR3 spans 13 residues. This CDR3 reads CASSQDLAGELFF. The CDR3 coding sequence is TGCGCCAGCAGCCAAGATTTAGCCGGGGAGCTGTTTTTT.

The table lists this clonotype with a few counts. The rearrangement joins TRBV20-1 to TRBJ2-3; D gene unclear. From germline, CDR1 is DFQATT and CDR2 SNEGSKA (reference sequence). CDR3 size: 14 residues. V lost 6 bases, J lost 6 bases, and 19 bases lay in between. The CDR3: CSATSIGYGDTQYF. CDR3 sequence (DNA): TGCAGTGCGACATCCATAGGGTATGGGGATACGCAGTATTTT.

V usage is TRBV30 and J usage is TRBJ1-5; TRBD1 is a possible D gene (5 bases). This CDR3 is built from 14 residues. Trimming removed 3 bases at V and 0 bases at J, with 9 bases between. CDR1 is GTSNPN, CDR2 SVGIG, per germline (reference sequence). CDR3 DNA: TGTGCCTGGAGCCCCGACAGTAGCAATCAGCCCCAGCATTTT. Its protein product is CAWSPDSSNQPQHF.

This clonotype came up a few times. The chain recombines TRBV7-2 with TRBJ1-2, with D hard to call. Germline V gene lookup returns CDR1 SGHTA and CDR2 FQGNSA. V lost 5 bases and J 4 bases, leaving 14 bases between the germline ends. CDR3 length: 14 amino acids. The CDR3 nucleotides read TGTGCCAGCAGCAGCGGACGGCTGATCTATGGCTACACCTTC. This sequence encodes CASSSGRLIYGYTF. The full variable domain, with the rest looked up from reference TRBV7-2 and TRBJ1-2, is GAGVSQSPSNKVTEKGKDVELRCDPISGHTALYWYRQSLGQGLEFLIYFQGNSAPDKSGLPSDRFSAERTGGSVSTLTIQRTQQEDSAVYLCASSSGRLIYGYTFGSGTRLTVV.

V usage is TRBV9 and J usage is TRBJ1-4; D is undetermined. Looked up from germline, CDR1 is SGDLS and CDR2 is YYNGEE. The CDR3 runs to 13 residues. Trimming left V 1 base short and J 8 bases short, with 9 bases between. The CDR3 sequence is CASSVSWREKLFF. CDR3 sequence (DNA): TGTGCCAGCAGCGTATCTTGGAGGGAAAAACTGTTTTTT.

The chain joins TRBV28 to TRBJ1-4; 8 nucleotides agree with TRBD1. The germline V gene has CDR1 MDHEN and CDR2 SYDVKM. The J segment lost 3 bases and the V segment lost 4 bases, leaving 7 bases of the junction unmatched. The length of the CDR3 is 16 residues. CDR3 nucleotides: TGTGCCAGCAGTTCACAGGGGGTACGATCTAATGAAAAACTGTTTTTT. It codes for CASSSQGVRSNEKLFF.

This clonotype has just a few counts. The chain employs TRBV7-2 and TRBJ1-3; the D is unclear. Germline loops: CDR1 SGHTA, CDR2 FQGNSA. Trimming removed 4 bases from V and 4 bases from J, with 8 bases in between. This CDR3 contains 13 residues. CDR3 amino acids: CASSWGSGNTIYF. For the CDR3, the DNA is TGTGCCAGCAGCTGGGGTTCAGGAAACACCATATATTTT.

The V gene is TRBV14, the J gene TRBJ2-7; D remains ambiguous. This CDR3 is 14 amino acids long. V shed 2 bases and J shed 4 bases, with 12 bases lying between them. Germline CDR1 is SGHDN and CDR2 is FVKESK. As DNA, the CDR3 is TGTGCCAGCAGCCAATTAGGAGTATTTTACGAGCAGTACTTC. Amino acid sequence: CASSQLGVFYEQYF.

This chain uses TRBV10-3 with TRBJ2-3, with TRBD2 matching over 8 bases. V trimming: 5 bases; J trimming: 1 base; junction bases outside the gene matches: 2. This CDR3 region has 14 residues. Per the germline V gene, CDR1 is ENHRY and CDR2 is SYGVKD. CDR3 DNA: TGTGCCATCAGTTTACTAGCGGGCACAGATACGCAGTATTTT. Protein product: CAISLLAGTDTQYF.

V gene TRBV2 combines with J gene TRBJ2-4; D is tentatively TRBD1 or TRBD2 (5 bases each). Germline V CDR1 and CDR2: SNHLY, FYNNEI. V dropped 7 bases and J dropped 1 base, with 14 bases sitting between them. CDR3 length: 15 amino acids. The CDR3 nucleotides read TGTGCCAGCACCCAGGGATCTAGCGCCAAAAACATTCAGTACTTC. Its translation: CASTQGSSAKNIQYF.

The V call is TRBV12-3 or TRBV12-4, the J call TRBJ2-7; 8 nucleotides match TRBD2. CDR3 size: 14 residues. Trimming removed 7 bases from V and 3 bases from J; junction bases left unmatched: 8. This chain's CDR3 is CASTSGGGNYEQYF. The CDR3 region has the DNA TGTGCCAGCACGTCGGGAGGGGGGAACTACGAGCAGTACTTC.

The V gene is TRBV28, the J gene TRBJ1-1, with a weak D call TRBD1 (5 bases). The CDR3 runs to 15 residues. CDR1 MDHEN and CDR2 SYDVKM come from the germline V gene. The V and J ends lost 8 bases and 0 bases respectively, with 16 bases between them. As DNA, the CDR3 is TGTGCCAGCCCTCCCGGGGGTCAGATGAACACTGAAGCTTTCTTT. Protein: CASPPGGQMNTEAFF.

This clonotype turned up a few times. V is TRBV15 and J is TRBJ1-4; no reliable D call. The V and J ends lost 0 bases and 8 bases respectively, with 7 bases between them. Germline CDR1 reads LNHNV; CDR2 reads YYDKDF (reference sequence). The CDR3 runs 13 residues. The CDR3 nucleotides read TGTGCCACCAGCAGAGATGTTGGAGAAAAACTGTTTTTT. Its protein is CATSRDVGEKLFF.

This clonotype has a handful of counts. CDR3 in amino acids: CASSLEGIFTLRAFF. CDR3 sequence (DNA): TGTGCCAGCAGCTTAGAAGGGATCTTCACATTACGAGCTTTCTTT. This rearrangement joins TRBV7-9 to TRBJ1-1, with D hard to call. Germline V gives CDR1 SEHNR, CDR2 FQNEAQ (reference sequence). V was clipped by 1 base and J by 10 bases, with 19 bases between them. This CDR3 spans 15 amino acids.

In regard to this clonotype: The CDR3 end shows no conserved phenylalanine or tryptophan, and so a read error is likely. The chain has TRBV5-1 and TRBJ2-5; 14 bases match TRBD2. The end of the DNA fits TRBJ2-1 better, so the J call may be wrong. CDR1 is SGHRS, CDR2 YFSETQ, per germline. This CDR3 region has 15 residues. CDR3 coding DNA: TGCGCCAGCAGCCCGGGACTAGCGGGAGTTAATGAGCAGTTCCTC. Translation: CASSPGLAGVNEQFL.

The gene calls are TRBV20-1 and TRBJ1-2, with 11 bases matching TRBD1. The length of the CDR3 is 16 residues. Germline loops: CDR1 DFQATT, CDR2 SNEGSKA (reference sequence). V lost 6 bases and J lost 2; bases outside the gene matches: 11. CDR3 DNA sequence: TGCAGTGCCAGACTCAGGACAGGGGGCGCAAACTATGGCTACACCTTC. Translating it yields CSARLRTGGANYGYTF.

The sample holds a few counts of this clonotype. The rearrangement links TRBV20-1 to TRBJ2-3; D may be TRBD2 (6 bases). The V and J ends lost 1 base and 0 bases respectively, with 11 bases between them. Germline V CDR1 and CDR2: DFQATT, SNEGSKA (reference sequence). The CDR3 length is 15 residues. CDR3 in amino acids: CSARGGRGSTDTQYF. CDR3 nucleotide sequence: TGCAGTGCTAGAGGTGGGCGGGGAAGCACAGATACGCAGTATTTT.